These T cell receptor beta chains were read from a single sample in a study of blood T cell repertoires in COVID-19. Only in-frame clones appear in the TCRdb table, and some are missing; sequencing was by immunoSEQ multiplex PCR. Of about 430,000 clones detected, 80% to 90% appear once; the ten largest clones hold 0.9% to 1.2%. Sequenced material: PBMCs or T cells enriched from blood (not recorded which). Receptors were obtained from a man between 25 and 39 years old who had recovered from COVID-19. Both conserved end residues are part of each CDR3. Each record gives: J gene, V gene, D gene, clone size, CDR3 protein, CDR3 DNA. A D gene is named only where the DNA matches it firmly. Size tells how often a clone was seen (once, few, many) or the class of an expanded clone, and some rows leave it out.

TRBJ2-5 TRBV4-2 TRBD1 . CASSQDLATGRETQYF TGTGCCAGCAGCCAAGATCTCGCGACAGGGCGCGAGACCCAGTACTTC
TRBJ1-6 TRBV18 TRBD1 . CASSPPGGFSPLHF TGTGCCAGCTCCCCCCCAGGGGGATTTTCACCCCTCCACTTT
TRBJ2-1 TRBV28 TRBD2 . CASSYPGTSTYNEQFF TGTGCCAGCAGCTACCCCGGGACTAGCACCTACAATGAGCAGTTCTTC
TRBJ2-7 TRBV6-5 . few CASSPGDSYEQYF TGTGCCAGCAGTCCAGGTGACTCCTACGAGCAGTACTTC
TRBJ2-7 TRBV29-1 . . CSVEAGGIYEQYF TGCAGCGTTGAAGCGGGCGGGATCTACGAGCAGTACTTC
TRBJ1-1 TRBV10-3 TRBD1 . CAISESGDRGLAEAFF TGTGCCATCAGTGAGTCTGGAGACAGGGGGCTGGCTGAAGCTTTCTTT
TRBJ1-2 TRBV28 TRBD1 . CASSLDEIGRGNGYTF TGTGCCAGCAGTTTAGACGAAATCGGCAGGGGGAATGGCTACACCTTC
TRBJ1-6 TRBV6-1 TRBD1 . CASSAKVTGANSPLHF TGTGCCAGCAGTGCCAAGGTGACAGGGGCAAATTCACCCCTCCACTTT
TRBJ2-3 TRBV9 TRBD2 . CATGGSGSTDTQYF TGTGCCACGGGGGGGAGCGGGAGCACAGATACGCAGTATTTT
TRBJ1-6 TRBV4-1 . . CASSQVFSPLHF TGCGCCAGCAGCCAAGTATTCTCACCCCTCCACTTT
TRBJ1-1 TRBV6-2/TRBV6-3 . . CASSYSRGGVNTEAFF TGTGCCAGCAGTTACTCGAGGGGGGGCGTGAACACTGAAGCTTTCTTT
TRBJ2-5 TRBV9 TRBD1 . CASSVLPGQGYETQYF TGTGCCAGCAGCGTCCTACCGGGACAGGGGTACGAGACCCAGTACTTC
TRBJ2-3 TRBV29-1 TRBD2 . CSVDLRTSGSTDTQYF TGCAGCGTTGACCTCCGTACTAGCGGTAGCACAGATACGCAGTATTTT
TRBJ2-2 TRBV28 . . CASTSGTGELFF TGTGCCAGCACCTCGGGTACCGGGGAGCTGTTTTTT
TRBJ1-4 TRBV7-8 . . CASSSRVGGLFF TGTGCCAGCAGCTCGCGGGTCGGGGGACTGTTTTTT
TRBJ2-1 TRBV7-9 TRBD1 once CASSARRSGTGFNEQFF TGTGCCAGCAGCGCTCGACGGTCCGGGACAGGGTTCAATGAGCAGTTCTTC
TRBJ2-3 TRBV11-2 TRBD2 . CASSPGRWEDRTDTQYF TGTGCCAGCAGCCCCGGGAGGTGGGAGGACCGCACAGATACGCAGTATTTT
TRBJ2-1 TRBV6-2/TRBV6-3 . . CASSLSGSSYNEQFF TGTGCCAGCAGTCTCAGCGGCTCCTCCTACAATGAGCAGTTCTTC
TRBJ2-1 TRBV30 TRBD2 . CAWSVSGGSYREQFF TGTGCCTGGAGTGTATCTGGCGGGAGCTACCGTGAGCAGTTCTTC
TRBJ2-1 TRBV29-1 TRBD2 . CSVNAGAPSYNEQFF TGCAGCGTTAACGCGGGAGCCCCCTCCTACAATGAGCAGTTCTTC